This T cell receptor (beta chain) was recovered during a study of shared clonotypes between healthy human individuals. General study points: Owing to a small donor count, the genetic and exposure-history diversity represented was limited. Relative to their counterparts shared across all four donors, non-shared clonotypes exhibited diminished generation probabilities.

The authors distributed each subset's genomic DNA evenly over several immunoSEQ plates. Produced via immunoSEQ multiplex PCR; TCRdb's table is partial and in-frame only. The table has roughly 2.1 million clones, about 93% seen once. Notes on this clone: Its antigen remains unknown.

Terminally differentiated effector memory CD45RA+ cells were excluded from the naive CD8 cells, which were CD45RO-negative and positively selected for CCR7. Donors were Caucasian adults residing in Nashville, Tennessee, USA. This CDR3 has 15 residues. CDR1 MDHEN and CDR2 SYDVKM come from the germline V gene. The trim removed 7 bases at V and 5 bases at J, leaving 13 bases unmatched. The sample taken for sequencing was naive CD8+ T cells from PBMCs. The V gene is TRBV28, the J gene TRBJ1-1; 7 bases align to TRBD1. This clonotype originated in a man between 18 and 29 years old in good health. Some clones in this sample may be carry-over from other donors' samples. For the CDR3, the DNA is TGTGCCAGCATGAGTATAAGGGGGCAGGAAACTGAAGCTTTCTTT. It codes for CASMSIRGQETEAFF.